This T cell receptor (beta chain) was found in a study of blood T cell repertoires in COVID-19. Study information: Samples of COVID-19 (acute and convalescent) were obtained from the United States, Italy and Spain. The cDNA or gDNA used as material had been derived from T cells, B-cell-depleted T cells, or PBMCs.

Cohort allocation depended upon clinical history that participants reported. Per the study methods: It was from reference gene primer amplification that nucleated cell counts were estimated. Assay used: immunoSEQ multiplex PCR; TCRdb lists only in-frame clones, some missing. Clonal size and the V and J genes are those of that table, whereas D and trimming came from the DNA. The sample contains about 140,000 clones, just under 85% of which appear only once. This CDR3 comprises 16 residues. CDR1 is SGHRS, CDR2 YFSETQ, per germline. With 4 bases clipped from V and 5 bases from J, the junction kept 9 bases outside the gene matches. This clone occurred once.

The V gene is TRBV5-1, the J gene TRBJ2-7, with 13 positions matching TRBD2. This clonotype was sampled from a woman aged 50 to 60 with acute COVID-19. Input material: PBMCs or T cells enriched from blood (not recorded which). The CDR3 is CASSTRTSGSAHEQYF. The CDR3 nucleotides are TGCGCCAGCAGCACCCGGACTAGCGGGAGCGCGCACGAGCAGTACTTC.